This record concerns one T cell receptor beta chain sequence. This sample stems from a study of cytomegalovirus exposure and HLA in healthy donors. The method was immunoSEQ multiplex PCR; TCRdb's version includes in-frame clones alone and lacks a portion of them. The profile shows about 88,000 clones, roughly 84% of them singletons. Germline loops: CDR1 MDHEN, CDR2 SYDVKM. V trimming: 1 base; J trimming: 4 bases; junction bases outside the gene matches: 6. The CDR3 contains 16 residues. Sequenced sample: PBMCs. This sequence joins TRBV28 and TRBJ2-3; 9 nucleotides agree with TRBD1. The sequence came from a woman between 18 and 30 years old in good health and CMV-seropositive. The CDR3: CASSLFGTGNSDTQYF. The CDR3 DNA is TGTGCCAGCAGTTTATTTGGGACAGGGAACTCAGATACGCAGTATTTT.